The 26 T cell receptor beta chains reported below all come from one sample, sequenced in a study of CD8 T cells in Susac syndrome. RNA, at roughly 0.5 to 1 ug, was reverse transcribed with random hexamers. TCRdb ran MiXCR on the immunoSEQ multiplex PCR reads and lists one entry per CDR3 protein. The table lists under 200,000 distinct CDR3 sequences, approximately 94% of them singletons. Sequencing was carried out using CD4+ T cells from PBMCs. All receptors come from a human donor with Susac syndrome.

The chain couples TRBV15 to TRBJ2-5, with D tentatively TRBD2 (5 bases). The CDR3 is 14 residues long. In germline, CDR1 is LNHNV, CDR2 YYDKDF (reference sequence). Trimming stripped 3 bases from V and 5 bases from J, with 13 bases between. The CDR3 sequence is CATSSLERGETQYF. The CDR3 nucleotides are TGTGCCACCAGCAGCCTGGAGCGCGGGGAGACCCAGTACTTC.

The J gene is TRBJ2-7, the V gene TRBV6-5; TRBD1 might be the D (6 bases). The CDR3 sequence is 14 residues long. Looked up from germline, CDR1 is MNHEY and CDR2 is SVGAGI. Trimming took off 10 bases at V and 0 bases at J, with 16 bases between the two ends. CDR3 DNA sequence: TGTGCCACCAAAACAGGGCTCAGCTCCTACGAGCAGTACTTC. It translates to CATKTGLSSYEQYF.

The genes are TRBV4-1 and TRBJ2-5; a weak D match, TRBD1 (8 bases). The germline V gene has CDR1 MGHRA and CDR2 YSYEKL. The CDR3 spans 17 residues. V was pared by 1 base and J by 4 bases, with 19 bases between. The CDR3 coding sequence is TGCGCCAGCAGCCAAGCGTACTTACAGGGGGAGGGAGAGACCCAGTACTTC. This encodes CASSQAYLQGEGETQYF.

The V gene is TRBV6-1, the J gene TRBJ2-7, with 8 bases aligning to TRBD1. Germline CDR1 reads MNHNS; CDR2 reads SASEGT. After removal of 2 bases from V and 7 bases from J, the junction contained 4 bases not matched to a gene. This CDR3 spans 13 amino acids. In DNA form, the CDR3 reads TGTGCCAGCAGTGAACAGGGGGCGCTTGAGCAGTACTTC. Translation gives CASSEQGALEQYF.

This chain uses TRBV4-2 with TRBJ2-7; D is possibly TRBD1 or TRBD2 (5 bases each). The CDR3 has 14 residues. Trimming removed 0 bases from V and 6 bases from J, with 12 bases in between. Per the germline V gene, CDR1 is LGHNA and CDR2 is YNFKEQ. The CDR3 spells CASSQDGRGSEQYF. CDR3 sequence (DNA): TGTGCCAGCAGCCAAGATGGTCGGGGCAGCGAGCAGTACTTC.

The V and J genes are TRBV12-3 or TRBV12-4 and TRBJ1-1, with TRBD1 matching 8 bases. J was trimmed by 4 bases and V by 7 bases; bases with no gene match: 17. CDR3 length: 17 residues. For the CDR3, the DNA is TGTGCCAGCACCAAGACAGGGGCCTTCTTTGGGGGCACTGAAGCTTTCTTT. This sequence encodes CASTKTGAFFGGTEAFF.

The chain is built from TRBV18 and TRBJ1-1; 7 bases match TRBD1. Germline assignment: CDR1 KGHSH and CDR2 LQKENI. The CDR3 length is 16 residues. The V and J ends lost 4 bases and 1 base, in that order; junction bases with no gene match: 9. In DNA form, the CDR3 reads TGTGCCAGCTCACTAAGCCGGGACAGAACGAACACTGAAGCTTTCTTT. It encodes CASSLSRDRTNTEAFF. Combining the CDR3 with reference TRBV18 and TRBJ1-1 gives the whole variable domain NAGVMQNPRHLVRRRGQEARLRCSPMKGHSHVYWYRQLPEEGLKFMVYLQKENIIDESGMPKERFSAEFPKEGPSILRIQQVVRGDSAAYFCASSLSRDRTNTEAFFGQGTRLTVV.

The V and J genes are TRBV6-2 or TRBV6-3 and TRBJ2-6; 8 bases map to TRBD1. The J segment lost 0 bases and the V segment lost 4 bases, leaving 5 bases of the junction unmatched. The CDR3 has 17 amino acids. In germline, CDR1 is MNHEY, CDR2 SVGEGT. The DNA for the CDR3 is TGTGCCAGCAGTTGGACAGGGCAAAGCTCTGGGGCCAACGTCCTGACTTTC. Translating gives CASSWTGQSSGANVLTF.

This clonotype was seen just once. V gene TRBV5-6 combines with J gene TRBJ2-1; 8 nucleotides align to TRBD2. CDR1 and CDR2 from the germline V gene are SGHDT and YYEEEE. V lost 3 bases and J lost 15; bases outside the gene matches: 8. The CDR3 has 12 residues. The CDR3, as DNA: TGTGCCAGCAGCTGGGGACTAGATGCGCCGTTCTTC. As protein: CASSWGLDAPFF.

This chain connects TRBV4-3 to TRBJ2-4; D gene unclear. There are 14 residues in the CDR3. Trimming removed 0 bases at V and 7 bases at J, with 10 bases between. From germline, CDR1 is LGHNA and CDR2 YSLEER. The DNA for the CDR3 is TGCGCCAGCAGCCAAGATCATAAGTGGAACATTCAGTACTTC. Residues: CASSQDHKWNIQYF.

The gene calls are TRBV19 and TRBJ2-2; D may be TRBD1 or TRBD2 (5 bases each). V was pared by 6 bases and J by 5 bases, with 13 bases between. The CDR3 extends over 14 amino acids. Germline assignment: CDR1 LNHDA and CDR2 SQIVND (reference sequence). The CDR3 spells CASSPGRRTGELFF. For the CDR3, the DNA is TGTGCCAGTAGCCCGGGACGGCGAACCGGGGAGCTGTTTTTT.

This clonotype was observed a single time. This chain joins TRBV9 and TRBJ2-1; 9 nucleotides agree with TRBD2. Germline values: CDR1 SGDLS, CDR2 YYNGEE. This CDR3 spans 16 amino acids. Trimming at V came to 1 base and at J to 5 bases, leaving 7 bases not matched to a gene. This chain's CDR3 is CASSVFGLAGNNEQFF. For the CDR3, the DNA is TGTGCCAGCAGCGTATTCGGTCTAGCGGGGAACAATGAGCAGTTCTTC.

The chain joins TRBV20-1 to TRBJ1-5; 8 bases align to TRBD1. With V trimmed by 5 bases and J by 5 bases, 5 bases remained unmatched. Germline lookup yields CDR1 DFQATT and CDR2 SNEGSKA (reference sequence). The CDR3 runs to 13 residues. CDR3 bases: TGCAGTGCTGGAGGGACAGGTGATCAGCCCCAGCATTTT. Its protein is CSAGGTGDQPQHF.

DNA of the CDR3: TGTGCCAGCAGCCAAGCGGGAAGCGGGGGAGATACGCAGTATTTT. Amino acids: CASSQAGSGGDTQYF. This chain uses TRBV14 with TRBJ2-3, with 8 bases matching TRBD2. J gave up 5 bases and V 1 base, and 5 bases lay outside the gene matches. The CDR3 consists of 15 residues. Germline CDR1 is SGHDN and CDR2 is FVKESK.

The chain carries TRBV29-1 and TRBJ2-5; possible D gene TRBD2, 6 bases. The V gene's germline CDR1 is SQVTM and CDR2 ANQGSEA. V was shortened by 1 base and J by 5 bases, with 11 bases between the two germline ends. There are 13 residues in the CDR3. CDR3 sequence: CSVEGDFLETQYF. CDR3 sequence (DNA): TGCAGCGTTGAAGGGGACTTTCTGGAGACCCAGTACTTC.

The rearrangement links TRBV20-1 to TRBJ2-5; perhaps D is TRBD1 or TRBD2 (5 bases each). The CDR3 is made up of 13 amino acids. Germline values: CDR1 DFQATT, CDR2 SNEGSKA (reference sequence). V gave up 6 bases and J gave up 7 bases, with 18 bases separating them. This CDR3 is CSAHGAGLVTQYF. CDR3 sequence (DNA): TGCAGTGCCCACGGGGCAGGGTTGGTGACCCAGTACTTC.

The V and J genes are TRBV30 and TRBJ1-1; D call uncertain. The V end was cut by 1 base, the J end by 6 bases, with 12 bases between. This CDR3 comprises 13 residues. Looked up from germline, CDR1 is GTSNPN and CDR2 is SVGIG (reference sequence). CDR3 in amino acids: CAWSAVGGSEAFF. The CDR3 DNA reads TGTGCCTGGAGTGCGGTGGGAGGATCTGAAGCTTTCTTT.

The rearrangement links TRBV14 to TRBJ1-6; D is unclear. There are 13 residues in the CDR3. Germline values: CDR1 SGHDN, CDR2 FVKESK. Trimming took off 4 bases at V and 7 bases at J, with 8 bases between the two ends. DNA for the CDR3: TGTGCCAGCAGCCGAGACGTCAATTCACCCCTCCACTTT. Amino acid sequence: CASSRDVNSPLHF. The variable domain in full, completed from reference TRBV14 and TRBJ1-6, reads EAGVTQFPSHSVIEKGQTVTLRCDPISGHDNLYWYRRVMGKEIKFLLHFVKESKQDESGMPNNRFLAERTGGTYSTLKVQPAELEDSGVYFCASSRDVNSPLHFGNGTRLTVT.

The chain carries TRBV11-2 and TRBJ2-7; 7 bases are shared with TRBD1. The J segment lost 2 bases and the V segment lost 3 bases, leaving 7 bases of the junction unmatched. There are 15 residues in the CDR3. Per the germline V gene, CDR1 is SGHAT and CDR2 is FQNNGV. The CDR3 DNA is TGTGCCAGCAGCTTGTGGGACAGAGGACCCTACGAGCAGTACTTC. Its translation is CASSLWDRGPYEQYF.

This clonotype was observed a single time. V is TRBV20-1 and J is TRBJ1-5; D remains unclear. CDR1 is DFQATT, CDR2 SNEGSKA, per germline (reference sequence). The ends were cut back, 0 bases at V and 5 bases at J, with 14 bases in the middle. The CDR3 has 15 amino acids. As DNA, the CDR3 is TGCAGTGCTAGAGATCCAAAAGGGTCCCATCAGCCCCAGCATTTT. It specifies CSARDPKGSHQPQHF.

The chain links TRBV6-2 or TRBV6-3 to TRBJ2-5, with TRBD1 matching 8 bases. Germline assignment: CDR1 MNHEY and CDR2 SVGEGT. This CDR3 spans 13 amino acids. V was pared by 6 bases and J by 5 bases, with 5 bases of the junction left unmatched. The CDR3 region is CASRDRASETQYF. CDR3 DNA: TGTGCCAGCAGGGACAGGGCCTCGGAGACCCAGTACTTC.

V usage is TRBV10-3 and J usage is TRBJ2-3; D remains unclear. The CDR3 sequence is 14 residues long. In germline, CDR1 is ENHRY, CDR2 SYGVKD. The ends were cut back, 6 bases at V and 0 bases at J, with 10 bases in the middle. The CDR3 coding sequence is TGTGCCATCAGGGTCGCACAAAGCACAGATACGCAGTATTTT. Protein sequence: CAIRVAQSTDTQYF.

This chain joins TRBV7-2 and TRBJ1-3; D is perhaps TRBD1 (5 bases). The CDR3 spans 15 residues. V was pared by 3 bases and J by 0 bases, with 9 bases between. The germline V gene has CDR1 SGHTA and CDR2 FQGNSA. The CDR3 DNA sequence: TGTGCCAGCAGCTTGCAGGGACTCTCTGGAAACACCATATATTTT. This codes for CASSLQGLSGNTIYF.

The chain carries TRBV20-1 and TRBJ2-7; the match to TRBD1 covers 7 bases. Germline V gene sequence: CDR1 DFQATT, CDR2 SNEGSKA (reference sequence). The CDR3 length is 11 residues. CDR3 sequence (DNA): TGCGGCGGACAGGATAATTACGAGCAGTACTTC. Amino acids: CGGQDNYEQYF.

The chain joins TRBV24-1 to TRBJ2-7; 8 positions agree with TRBD2. V was clipped by 2 bases and J by 0 bases; unmatched bases: 5. The CDR3 contains 16 residues. Germline V lookup: CDR1 KGHDR, CDR2 SFDVKD. CDR3 region: CATSDYRGGSSYEQYF. The CDR3 region has the DNA TGTGCCACCAGTGATTATCGGGGGGGAAGCTCCTACGAGCAGTACTTC.

The chain carries TRBV10-3 and TRBJ2-1; D might be TRBD1 (7 bases). There are 15 residues in the CDR3. Germline loops: CDR1 ENHRY, CDR2 SYGVKD. Trimming removed 4 bases from V and 6 bases from J, with 16 bases in between. The CDR3 spells CAISAQGGSGNEQFF. The CDR3 nucleotides read TGTGCCATCAGTGCCCAGGGGGGCTCGGGCAATGAGCAGTTCTTC.